One sample yielded the 23 T cell receptor beta chains listed below, sequenced in a study of Ad26.COV2.S vaccination and SARS-CoV-2 variants. The assay was immunoSEQ multiplex PCR, and TCRdb's table has in-frame clones only and misses some. The sample holds around 240,000 clones, 85% to 90% seen once. Treatment of the sample: around 19 received Ad26.COV2.S at low or high dose, single or two shots; a few received placebo; per-sample allocation not given. It was on day 63 after the first vaccine or placebo injection that samples were taken. The sample here was peripheral blood, taken in a trial of Ad26.COV2.S vaccine versus placebo. The receptors stem from a person between 18 and 60 years old who received the Ad26.COV2.S COVID-19 vaccine or a placebo.

The chain joins TRBV11-2 to TRBJ2-7; possibly TRBD1 or TRBD2 for D (5 bases each). Germline V gene lookup returns CDR1 SGHAT and CDR2 FQNNGV. V was trimmed by 2 bases and J by 6 bases, leaving 14 bases between them. The CDR3 spans 14 residues. CDR3 sequence: CASSLIRARGEQYF. The CDR3 nucleotides are TGTGCCAGCAGCTTAATTCGGGCGAGGGGCGAGCAGTACTTC.

The rearrangement joins TRBV15 to TRBJ2-6; the D is unclear. V was shortened by 0 bases and J by 0 bases, with 3 bases between the two germline ends. Per the germline V gene, CDR1 is LNHNV and CDR2 is YYDKDF (reference sequence). The length of the CDR3 is 15 residues. The CDR3 nucleotides are TGTGCCACCAGCAGAGACAACTCTGGGGCCAACGTCCTGACTTTC. Translation: CATSRDNSGANVLTF.

The CDR3 is CASRIEGSGNTIYF. The DNA for the CDR3 is TGTGCCAGCAGGATAGAAGGCTCTGGAAACACCATATATTTT. The chain is built from TRBV5-4 and TRBJ1-3, with D unclear. Trimming shortened V by 5 bases and J by 0 bases, and 9 bases separated the two germline ends. Germline V gene data show CDR1 as SGHNT and CDR2 as YYREEE (reference sequence). The CDR3 loop spans 14 amino acids. The full variable domain, in which reference TRBV5-4 and TRBJ1-3 provide the parts outside the CDR3, is ETGVTQSPTHLIKTRGQQVTLRCSSQSGHNTVSWYQQALGQGPQFIFQYYREEENGRGNFPPRFSGLQFPNYSSELNVNALELDDSALYLCASRIEGSGNTIYFGEGSWLTVV.

This clone came up once. The chain uses TRBV30 and TRBJ1-3, with D unclear. This CDR3 is built from 14 residues. The V gene's germline CDR1 is GTSNPN and CDR2 SVGIG (reference sequence). Trimming shortened V by 0 bases and J by 3 bases, and 9 bases separated the two germline ends. The CDR3 DNA reads as TGTGCCTGGAGTGTACCCGGATTTGGAAACACCATATATTTT. It is translated as CAWSVPGFGNTIYF.

The chain combines TRBV4-3 with TRBJ2-1, with 7 bases fitting TRBD2. Unmatched junction bases numbered 3, after V lost 1 base and J lost 0 bases. The CDR3 totals 16 residues. The V gene's germline CDR1 is LGHNA and CDR2 YSLEER. The CDR3 DNA follows: TGCGCCAGCAGCCAAGGGCGCGGGGGCTCCTACAATGAGCAGTTCTTC. It specifies CASSQGRGGSYNEQFF.

The chain recombines TRBV10-3 with TRBJ2-7, with no clear D. CDR3 length: 13 amino acids. Per germline, CDR1 ENHRY and CDR2 SYGVKD. V lost 3 bases and J 4 bases, leaving 10 bases between the germline ends. The CDR3 sequence: CAISDPTLYEQYF. CDR3 bases: TGTGCCATCAGTGATCCCACTTTATACGAGCAGTACTTC.

This rearrangement joins TRBV28 to TRBJ2-7; 8 bases align to TRBD2. V trimming: 4 bases; J trimming: 10 bases; junction bases outside the gene matches: 9. Germline values: CDR1 MDHEN, CDR2 SYDVKM. This CDR3 contains 13 residues. CDR3 in amino acids: CASSSGGGLPQYF. The CDR3, as DNA: TGTGCCAGCAGTTCCGGGGGGGGGCTCCCTCAGTACTTC. Filled out from reference TRBV28 and TRBJ2-7, the complete variable domain reads DVKVTQSSRYLVKRTGEKVFLECVQDMDHENMFWYRQDPGLGLRLIYFSYDVKMKEKGDIPEGYSVSREKKERFSLILESASTNQTSMYLCASSSGGGLPQYFGPGTRLTVT.

V gene TRBV10-3 combines with J gene TRBJ1-3; no reliable D call. V lost 0 bases to trimming and J lost 0 bases, with 6 bases between them. Per germline, CDR1 ENHRY and CDR2 SYGVKD. This CDR3 has 15 residues. CDR3 amino acids: CAISESTSSGNTIYF. The CDR3 DNA reads as TGTGCCATCAGTGAGTCGACGTCCTCTGGAAACACCATATATTTT.

This chain connects TRBV7-9 to TRBJ1-5; a weak D match, TRBD1 (5 bases). The germline CDR1 and CDR2 sequences are SEHNR and FQNEAQ (reference sequence). The CDR3 extends over 15 amino acids. Trimming stripped 4 bases from V and 8 bases from J, with 18 bases between. The CDR3 nucleotides are TGTGCCAGCAGCTGGGGACGGGCCCAAGTGGAGCCCCAGCATTTT. It specifies CASSWGRAQVEPQHF.

V gene TRBV3-1 (or the pseudogene TRBV3-2) combines with J gene TRBJ2-2, with TRBD2 matching over 10 bases. Germline V gene sequence: CDR1 LGHDT, CDR2 YNNKEL (reference sequence). Trimming cost V 4 bases and J 2 bases; bases outside gene matches: 1. The CDR3 has 15 amino acids. CDR3 sequence reads: CASSPSGSNTGELFF. The CDR3 nucleotides read TGTGCCAGCAGCCCTAGCGGGAGTAACACCGGGGAGCTGTTTTTT.

The V gene is TRBV29-1, the J gene TRBJ2-3; tentative D call: TRBD2 (6 bases). The CDR3 covers 14 residues. The V gene's germline CDR1 is SQVTM and CDR2 ANQGSEA. Trimming took off 2 bases at V and 4 bases at J, with 13 bases between the two ends. The CDR3 DNA sequence: TGCAGCGTTGAAAAGGGACTTGCCGCAGATACGCAGTATTTT. This gives the protein CSVEKGLAADTQYF.

This chain joins TRBV6-5 and TRBJ2-7; TRBD1 matches 10 bases. This CDR3 has 15 residues. With V trimmed by 0 bases and J by 6 bases, 5 bases remained unmatched. Per the germline V gene, CDR1 is MNHEY and CDR2 is SVGAGI. The CDR3 DNA sequence: TGTGCCAGCAGTTACTCAGGGACAGGGGAAGGCGAGCAGTACTTC. Translation: CASSYSGTGEGEQYF.

Comments on this clone: This CDR3 is also generated by other DNA sequences in the sample. This chain links TRBV6-5 with TRBJ1-6, with D possibly being TRBD1 (5 bases). This CDR3 is 14 amino acids long. CDR1 is MNHEY and CDR2 is SVGAGI in the germline V gene. Trimming cost V 4 bases and J 5 bases, with 9 bases left between them. This chain's CDR3 is CASSLGRDNSPLHF. Here the CDR3 DNA reads TGTGCCAGCAGTTTAGGCAGGGATAATTCACCCCTCCACTTT.

The CDR3 coding sequence is TGTGCCAGCAGGGCCTTACTGGGTGGAGAGACCCAGTACTTC. It specifies CASRALLGGETQYF. The J gene is TRBJ2-5, the V gene TRBV6-5; D is unresolved. The CDR3 extends over 14 amino acids. The V end lost 6 bases, the J end lost 4 bases, and 15 bases lay between the germline ends. CDR1 and CDR2 (germline): MNHEY, SVGAGI.

This chain uses TRBV6-2 or TRBV6-3 with TRBJ1-1, with D hard to call. Trimming removed 0 bases from V and 5 bases from J, with 13 bases in between. The CDR3 is 15 residues long. CDR1 is MNHEY and CDR2 is SVGEGT in the germline V gene. The CDR3, as DNA: TGTGCCAGCAGTTACTCGAAGCAGGTAGGGACTGAAGCTTTCTTT. It yields the protein CASSYSKQVGTEAFF.

The chain is built from TRBV27 and TRBJ1-4; TRBD1 matches 8 bases. Germline loops: CDR1 MNHEY, CDR2 SMNVEV (reference sequence). The ends lost 3 bases at V and 2 bases at J; junction bases unmatched: 5. The CDR3 runs to 16 residues. CDR3 nucleotide sequence: TGTGCCAGCAGTTTGTCCTACAGGGGGACTAATGAAAAACTGTTTTTT. Translating gives CASSLSYRGTNEKLFF.

The CDR3 bases are TGTGCCAGCATGCTTAGGGAGGGGATGAACACTGAAGCTTTCTTT. Translated: CASMLREGMNTEAFF. This chain uses TRBV7-9 with TRBJ1-1; possibly TRBD1 for D (5 bases). This CDR3 comprises 15 residues. Germline values: CDR1 SEHNR, CDR2 FQNEAQ (reference sequence). V gave up 7 bases and J gave up 0 bases, with 15 bases separating them.

The chain links TRBV10-3 to TRBJ2-7; 8 bases align to TRBD2. From germline, CDR1 is ENHRY and CDR2 SYGVKD. The CDR3 contains 17 residues. V dropped 2 bases and J dropped 2; count of bases not matched to a gene: 11. This chain's CDR3 is CAISERAGGPGPYEQYF. For the CDR3, the DNA is TGTGCCATCAGTGAGCGGGCGGGGGGCCCAGGCCCCTACGAGCAGTACTTC.

The sample holds a few counts of this clone. This chain links TRBV11-3 with TRBJ2-1, with 7 bases matching TRBD2. Germline V gives CDR1 SGHNT, CDR2 YENEEA. The CDR3 has 15 amino acids. V shed 0 bases, J shed 3 bases, and the junction held 2 bases outside the gene matches. The CDR3 DNA reads as TGTGCCAGCAGCTTAGAGGGAGGGGTCTACAATGAGCAGTTCTTC. It yields the protein CASSLEGGVYNEQFF.

The chain carries TRBV27 and TRBJ2-5; D not certain. The V and J ends lost 2 bases and 1 base respectively, with 11 bases between them. The germline CDR1 and CDR2 sequences are MNHEY and SMNVEV (reference sequence). The CDR3 consists of 15 residues. CDR3 sequence: CASSLSVVPQETQYF. CDR3 nucleotides: TGTGCCAGCAGTTTAAGTGTTGTGCCCCAAGAGACCCAGTACTTC.

To note about this clone: Germline is not matched at one junction end, which may reflect a read error. Other DNA sequences in this specimen translate into the identical CDR3. The chain is built from TRBV29-1 and TRBJ1-4; D unresolved. This CDR3 has 11 residues. Germline V gene sequence: CDR1 SQVTM, CDR2 ANQGSEA. CDR3 coding DNA: TGCAGCGTTGAAGAGGGTGAAAAACTATTTTTT. This encodes CSVEEGEKLFF.

The V call is TRBV11-1, the J call TRBJ1-2; 10 bases map to TRBD1. CDR3 size: 14 residues. The V gene's germline CDR1 is SGHAT and CDR2 FQDESV (reference sequence). The ends lost 3 bases at V and 3 bases at J; junction bases unmatched: 1. The CDR3 coding sequence is TGTGCCAGCAGCTTTGGACAGGGGGACTATGGCTACACCTTC. Amino acids: CASSFGQGDYGYTF.

The rearrangement uses TRBV28 and TRBJ2-3; 11 bases are shared with TRBD2. This CDR3 spans 15 amino acids. The V gene's germline CDR1 is MDHEN and CDR2 SYDVKM. V lost 6 bases to trimming and J lost 1 base; unmatched junction nucleotides: 3. The CDR3 reads CASRLLAGGTDTQYF. The CDR3, as DNA: TGTGCCAGCAGGCTACTAGCGGGGGGCACAGATACGCAGTATTTT.